Listed below are T cell receptor beta chains from one sample, sequenced in a study of patients and donors after allogeneic stem cell transplantation. Using its own MiXCR run on the RT-PCR reads, TCRdb lists one record per CDR3 protein. The sample yields over 65,000 distinct CDR3 sequences, approximately 25% seen once. Material: blood, either unsorted or a sorted T cell fraction (not recorded which). These TCRs come from a human donor who was either an allogeneic HSCT recipient or a stem cell or donor lymphocyte infusion donor (not recorded which). It is not recorded whose cells these are; they may come from a transplant donor. Both conserved end residues are part of each CDR3. Fields, in order: J gene, V gene, clone size, D gene, CDR3 protein, CDR3 DNA. A D gene is named only where the DNA matches it firmly. Clone size is not always given. Where it is, it says once, few, many or a class for expanded clones.

>TRBJ2-3|TRBV7-2|few|TRBD2
CAVTSGPSTDTQYF
TGCGCGGTAACTAGCGGGCCTAGCACAGATACGCAGTATTTT
>TRBJ2-7|TRBV20-1|-|TRBD1
CSARTGPSYEQYF
TGCAGTGCTCGGACAGGGCCCTCCTACGAGCAGTACTTC
>TRBJ2-3|TRBV30|-|TRBD2
CAWGLAGGPLYTDTQYF
TGTGCCTGGGGACTAGCGGGAGGGCCTTTATACACAGATACGCAGTATTTT
>TRBJ2-1|TRBV12-5|-|-
CASGPDRAMVHNEQFF
TGTGCTAGTGGCCCGGACCGGGCTATGGTTCACAATGAGCAGTTCTTC
>TRBJ1-2|TRBV20-1|-|TRBD1
CSARGTGTVFNYGYTF
TGCAGTGCTAGAGGGACAGGGACGGTTTTTAACTATGGCTACACCTTC
>TRBJ2-1|TRBV12-3/TRBV12-4|-|TRBD2
CASSWTSGRVYNEQFF
TGTGCCAGCAGCTGGACTAGCGGGAGGGTTTACAATGAGCAGTTCTTC
>TRBJ2-5|TRBV5-1|-|TRBD2
CASSAGLAGAKLQETQYF
TGCGCCAGCAGCGCGGGACTAGCGGGGGCCAAACTCCAAGAGACCCAGTACTTC
>TRBJ1-1|TRBV5-1|few|-
CASSSLRDSSNTEAFF
TGCGCCAGCAGCTCTTTACGCGACAGTAGCAACACTGAAGCTTTCTTT
>TRBJ1-6|TRBV25-1|-|TRBD1
CASSEASRGPYSPLHF
TGTGCCAGCAGTGAAGCGAGCAGGGGGCCTTACTCACCCCTCCACTTT
>TRBJ1-6|TRBV12-3/TRBV12-4|many|-
CASTLQGGPLHF
TGTGCCAGCACTTTACAGGGAGGACCCCTCCACTTT
>TRBJ2-1|TRBV7-9|once|TRBD2
CASSPWGGYYYNEQFF
TGTGCCAGCAGCCCATGGGGGGGGTACTACTACAATGAGCAGTTCTTC
>TRBJ1-2|TRBV7-6|few|-
CASSLGPYTEPRYGYTF
TGTGCCAGCAGCTTAGGCCCCTACACTGAACCACGCTATGGCTACACCTTC
>TRBJ2-5|TRBV2|few|TRBD2
CASSEQGGRETQYF
TGTGCCAGCAGTGAACAGGGAGGGCGAGAGACCCAGTACTTC
>TRBJ1-1|TRBV4-2|-|-
CASSHKVGADTEAFF
TGTGCCAGCAGCCACAAAGTGGGGGCAGACACTGAAGCTTTCTTT
>TRBJ2-3|TRBV24-1|few|-
CATSGQVGDTQYF
TGTGCCACCAGTGGACAGGTTGGAGATACGCAGTATTTT
>TRBJ2-7|TRBV7-9|few|TRBD1
CASSLTGYEQYF
TGTGCCAGCAGTCTGACAGGGTACGAGCAGTACTTC
>TRBJ1-5|TRBV4-1|few|-
CASSQGNPNQPQHF
TGCGCCAGCAGCCAAGGGAATCCCAATCAGCCCCAGCATTTT
>TRBJ2-5|TRBV7-2|-|-
CASARTETQYF
TGTGCCAGCGCCAGGACGGAGACCCAGTACTTC
>TRBJ1-5|TRBV20-1|many|-
CSARRTTGNQPQHF
TGCAGTGCTAGACGGACAACCGGCAATCAGCCCCAGCATTTT
>TRBJ2-3|TRBV3-1|-|TRBD2
CASSLPGLAPDTQYF
TGTGCCAGCAGCCTCCCGGGACTAGCACCCGATACGCAGTATTTT
>TRBJ1-1|TRBV20-1|few|-
CSASTARGNTEAFF
TGCAGTGCTAGCACGGCTCGGGGGAACACTGAAGCTTTCTTT
>TRBJ1-1|TRBV7-2|-|TRBD1
CASCQGAEAFF
TGTGCCAGCTGCCAGGGGGCTGAAGCTTTCTTT
>TRBJ1-3|TRBV7-9|few|TRBD1
CASSPRDRGNTIYF
TGTGCCAGCAGCCCCCGGGACAGAGGAAACACCATATATTTT
>TRBJ2-7|TRBV18|-|TRBD2
CASSRTLAGGPYEQYF
TGTGCCAGCTCACGCACCCTAGCGGGAGGACCCTACGAGCAGTACTTC
>TRBJ2-3|TRBV11-3|-|-
CASSLDGGEATDTQYF
TGTGCCAGCAGCTTAGATGGCGGGGAGGCCACAGATACGCAGTATTTT
>TRBJ2-1|TRBV7-9|-|-
CASSLETSYNEQFF
TGTGCCAGCAGCTTAGAGACCTCCTACAATGAGCAGTTCTTC
>TRBJ2-5|TRBV4-2|-|-
CASSQDPSQETQYF
TGTGCCAGCAGCCAAGATCCCAGCCAAGAGACCCAGTACTTC
>TRBJ2-5|TRBV9|-|TRBD1
CASNLRDSQETQYF
TGTGCCAGCAACCTCCGGGACAGCCAAGAGACCCAGTACTTC
>TRBJ1-4|TRBV3-1|-|-
CASSRPGNEKLFF
TGTGCCAGCAGCCGACCTGGGAATGAAAAACTGTTTTTT
>TRBJ2-7|TRBV6-1|-|-
CAIRVGNFWEQYF
TGTGCCATTAGGGTGGGTAACTTCTGGGAGCAGTACTTC
>TRBJ1-2|TRBV20-1|few|-
CSAIRTVDYGYTF
TGCAGTGCTATCAGGACAGTAGACTATGGCTACACCTTC
>TRBJ2-1|TRBV19|medium-sized|TRBD1
CASSRQGSDEQFF
TGTGCCAGTAGTCGACAGGGGTCGGATGAGCAGTTCTTC
>TRBJ1-4|TRBV2|few|-
CASSTYRWNEKLFF
TGTGCCAGCAGTACGTACCGATGGAACGAAAAACTGTTTTTT
>TRBJ2-5|TRBV3-1|-|-
CASSQDHGGGETQYF
TGTGCCAGCAGCCAAGATCACGGGGGCGGGGAGACCCAGTACTTC
>TRBJ2-3|TRBV5-1|-|-
CASSFALRTDTQYF
TGCGCCAGCAGCTTTGCGTTGCGCACAGATACGCAGTATTTT
>TRBJ1-2|TRBV5-1|-|-
CASSLEGTTDGYTF
TGCGCCAGCAGCTTGGAGGGGACAACGGATGGCTACACCTTC
>TRBJ2-1|TRBV11-2|many|TRBD1
CASSPRSGGNEQFF
TGTGCCAGCAGCCCTAGATCAGGGGGCAATGAGCAGTTCTTC
>TRBJ2-3|TRBV10-3|-|TRBD2
CAIRPSGRDQDTQYF
TGTGCCATCAGGCCTAGCGGGAGGGATCAAGATACGCAGTATTTT
>TRBJ2-1|TRBV5-1|few|-
CASSLRANSYNEQFF
TGCGCCAGCAGCTTGAGGGCTAACTCCTACAATGAGCAGTTCTTC
>TRBJ1-2|TRBV20-1|-|TRBD1
CSAKGTVYGYTF
TGCAGTGCCAAGGGGACAGTGTATGGCTACACCTTC
>TRBJ1-4|TRBV7-9|few|-
CASSFIGGNEKLFF
TGTGCCAGCAGCTTTATAGGGGGTAATGAAAAACTGTTTTTT